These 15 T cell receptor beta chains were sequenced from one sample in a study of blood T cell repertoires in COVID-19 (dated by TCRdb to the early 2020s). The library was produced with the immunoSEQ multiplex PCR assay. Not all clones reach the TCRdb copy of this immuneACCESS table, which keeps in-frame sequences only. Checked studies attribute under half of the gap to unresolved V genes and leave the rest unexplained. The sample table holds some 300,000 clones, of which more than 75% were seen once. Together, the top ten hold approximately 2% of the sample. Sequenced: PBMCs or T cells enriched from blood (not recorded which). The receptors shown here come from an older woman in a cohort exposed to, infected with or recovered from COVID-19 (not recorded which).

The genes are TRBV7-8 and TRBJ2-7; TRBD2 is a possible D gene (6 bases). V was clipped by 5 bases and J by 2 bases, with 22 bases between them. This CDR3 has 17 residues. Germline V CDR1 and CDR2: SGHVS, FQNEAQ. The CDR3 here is CASSPGRAPTVAYEQYF. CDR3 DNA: TGTGCCAGCAGCCCCGGGAGAGCACCGACGGTCGCCTACGAGCAGTACTTC.

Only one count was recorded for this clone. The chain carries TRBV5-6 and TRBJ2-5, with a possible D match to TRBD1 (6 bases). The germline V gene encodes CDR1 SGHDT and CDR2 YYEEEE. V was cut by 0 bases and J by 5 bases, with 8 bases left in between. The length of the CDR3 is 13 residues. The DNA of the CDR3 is TGTGCCAGCAGCTTGGTAACAGGGGAGACCCAGTACTTC. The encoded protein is CASSLVTGETQYF.

The DNA for the CDR3 is TGTGCCAGCAGTTTATTATCCGGGAGCTACGAGCAGTACTTC. Translated, it gives CASSLLSGSYEQYF. The gene calls are TRBV27 and TRBJ2-7; TRBD2 is a possible D gene (6 bases). Deletions cut 1 base from V and 3 bases from J, with 10 bases between. Germline V gene sequence: CDR1 MNHEY, CDR2 SMNVEV (reference sequence). The CDR3 is 14 amino acids.

The CDR3 DNA reads TGTGCCAGCAGAGAGACAGGGGGCTTCTCGGCTAATTCACCCCTCCACTTT. This encodes CASRETGGFSANSPLHF. The chain links TRBV28 to TRBJ1-6, with 10 bases that match TRBD1. Germline loops: CDR1 MDHEN, CDR2 SYDVKM. The CDR3 consists of 17 residues. V dropped 6 bases and J dropped 6; count of bases not matched to a gene: 11.

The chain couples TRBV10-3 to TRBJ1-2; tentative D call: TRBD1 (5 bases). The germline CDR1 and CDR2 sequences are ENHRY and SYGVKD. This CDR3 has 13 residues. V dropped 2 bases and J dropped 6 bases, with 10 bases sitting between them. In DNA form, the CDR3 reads TGTGCCATCAGTGAGACAGGATATGATGGCTACACCTTC. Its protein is CAISETGYDGYTF.

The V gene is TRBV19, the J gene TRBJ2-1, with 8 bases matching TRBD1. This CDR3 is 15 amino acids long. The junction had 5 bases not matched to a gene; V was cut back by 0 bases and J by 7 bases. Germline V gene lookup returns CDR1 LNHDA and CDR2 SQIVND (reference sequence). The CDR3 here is CASSIDRRQGNEQFF. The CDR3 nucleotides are TGTGCCAGTAGTATAGATCGTAGACAGGGGAATGAGCAGTTCTTC. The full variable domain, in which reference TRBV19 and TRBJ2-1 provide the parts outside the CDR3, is DGGITQSPKYLFRKEGQNVTLSCEQNLNHDAMYWYRQDPGQGLRLIYYSQIVNDFQKGDIAEGYSVSREKKESFPLTVTSAQKNPTAFYLCASSIDRRQGNEQFFGPGTRLTVL.

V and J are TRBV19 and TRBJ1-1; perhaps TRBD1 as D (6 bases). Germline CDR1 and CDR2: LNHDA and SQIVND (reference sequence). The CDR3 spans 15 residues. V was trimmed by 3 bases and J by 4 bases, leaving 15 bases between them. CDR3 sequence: CASSILPGASTEAFF. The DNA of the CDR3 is TGTGCCAGTAGTATCTTGCCAGGGGCGAGCACTGAAGCTTTCTTT.

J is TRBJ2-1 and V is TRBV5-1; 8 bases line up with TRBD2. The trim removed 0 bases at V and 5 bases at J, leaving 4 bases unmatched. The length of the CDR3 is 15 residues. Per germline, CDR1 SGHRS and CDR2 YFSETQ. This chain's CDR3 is CASSLAGGPDNEQFF. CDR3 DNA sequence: TGCGCCAGCAGCTTGGCGGGAGGGCCCGACAATGAGCAGTTCTTC.

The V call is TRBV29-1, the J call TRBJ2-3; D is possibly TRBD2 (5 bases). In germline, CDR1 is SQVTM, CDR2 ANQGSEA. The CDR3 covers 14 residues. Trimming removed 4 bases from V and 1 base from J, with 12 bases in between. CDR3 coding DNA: TGCAGCGTTGTGTTAAGGCGGGGCACAGATACGCAGTATTTT. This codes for CSVVLRRGTDTQYF.

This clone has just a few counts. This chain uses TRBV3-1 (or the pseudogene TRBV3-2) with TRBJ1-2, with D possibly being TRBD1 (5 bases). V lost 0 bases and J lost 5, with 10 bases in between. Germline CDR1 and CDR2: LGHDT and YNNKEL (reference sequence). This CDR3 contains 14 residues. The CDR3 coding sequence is TGTGCCAGCAGCCAAGATTCCCGACAGTATGGCTACACCTTC. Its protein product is CASSQDSRQYGYTF.

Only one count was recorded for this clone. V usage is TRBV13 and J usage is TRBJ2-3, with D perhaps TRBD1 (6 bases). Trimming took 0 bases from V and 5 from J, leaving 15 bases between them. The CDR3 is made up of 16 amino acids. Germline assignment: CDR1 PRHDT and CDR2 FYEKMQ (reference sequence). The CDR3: CASSLGRGRGGDTQYF. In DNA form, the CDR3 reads TGTGCCAGCAGCTTAGGCCGTGGCAGGGGCGGAGATACGCAGTATTTT.

The CDR3 DNA reads TGTGCCAGCAGCAATAGAGACAGCCCCTACTCCTACGAGCAGTACTTC. Its translation: CASSNRDSPYSYEQYF. The J gene is TRBJ2-7, the V gene TRBV21-1; the table assigns TRBD1, which was not confirmed against the DNA. TRBV21-1 corresponds to a pseudogene. The CDR3 has 16 amino acids.

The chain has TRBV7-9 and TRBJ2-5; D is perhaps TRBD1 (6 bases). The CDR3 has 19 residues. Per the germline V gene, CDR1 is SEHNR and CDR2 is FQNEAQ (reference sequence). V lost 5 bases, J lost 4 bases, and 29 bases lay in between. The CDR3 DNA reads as TGTGCCAGCAGCCACCCTGGGGACATGATAGGGTTGCGGCGAGAGACCCAGTACTTC. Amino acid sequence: CASSHPGDMIGLRRETQYF.

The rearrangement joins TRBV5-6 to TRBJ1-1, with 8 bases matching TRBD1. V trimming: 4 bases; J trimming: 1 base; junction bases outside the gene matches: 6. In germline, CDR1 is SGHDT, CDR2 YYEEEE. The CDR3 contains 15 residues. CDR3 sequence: CASSPLGQGNTEAFF. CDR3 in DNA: TGTGCCAGCAGCCCTCTAGGACAGGGGAACACTGAAGCTTTCTTT.

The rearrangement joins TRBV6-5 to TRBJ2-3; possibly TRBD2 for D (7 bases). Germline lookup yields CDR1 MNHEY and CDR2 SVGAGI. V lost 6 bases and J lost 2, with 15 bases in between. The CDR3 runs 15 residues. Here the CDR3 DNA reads TGTGCCAGCAGCTCCTTGGGGGGGCCCACAGATACGCAGTATTTT. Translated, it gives CASSSLGGPTDTQYF.